The 5 T cell receptor beta chains given below trace back to one sample, sequenced in a study of cytomegalovirus exposure and HLA in healthy donors. PCR employed 60 Vbeta and 13 Jbeta primers. Generated by immunoSEQ multiplex PCR, the TCRdb table keeps only in-frame clones and is missing some. The table lists 85,000 to 100,000 clones, almost 85% of them singletons. Sequencing was done on a sample of PBMCs. The receptors come from a young woman in good health and CMV-seropositive.

The chain combines TRBV21-1 with TRBJ2-7; the DNA was not compared with TRBD2, the D call given in the table. TRBV21-1 is a known pseudogene. This CDR3 has 14 amino acids. The CDR3, as DNA: TGTGCCAGCAGCAAAGGGAGGGACCGCTACGAGCAGTACTTC. Translating it yields CASSKGRDRYEQYF.

The J gene is TRBJ2-3, the V gene TRBV7-8, with D tentatively TRBD2 (6 bases). The germline V gene has CDR1 SGHVS and CDR2 FQNEAQ. With 3 bases removed from V and 0 bases from J, the gap between germline ends came to 10 bases. The CDR3 length is 15 residues. The CDR3 DNA sequence: TGTGCCAGCAGCTTTGGGGGGACTAGCACAGATACGCAGTATTTT. This translates into CASSFGGTSTDTQYF.

This clone was seen a handful of times. The V and J genes are TRBV5-6 and TRBJ1-6; D unresolved. The germline V gene has CDR1 SGHDT and CDR2 YYEEEE. Deletions cut 2 bases from V and 17 bases from J, with 17 bases between. The CDR3 is 13 amino acids. The CDR3 loop reads CASSLQRGSSIHF. CDR3 DNA sequence: TGTGCCAGCAGCTTACAGAGAGGGAGTTCCATCCACTTT. The entire variable domain, with the rest obtained from reference TRBV5-6 and TRBJ1-6, is as follows: DAGVTQSPTHLIKTRGQQVTLRCSPKSGHDTVSWYQQALGQGPQFIFQYYEEEERQRGNFPDRFSGHQFPNYSSELNVNALLLGDSALYLCASSLQRGSSIHFGNGTRLTVT.

The chain links TRBV19 to TRBJ1-5; D gene ambiguous. Trimming removed 3 bases at V and 0 bases at J, with 12 bases between. Germline V gene lookup returns CDR1 LNHDA and CDR2 SQIVND (reference sequence). The CDR3 runs 16 residues. The CDR3 is CASSIRQEDSNQPQHF. In DNA form, the CDR3 reads TGTGCCAGTAGTATCCGCCAAGAGGATAGCAATCAGCCCCAGCATTTT.

The CDR3 DNA reads TGCGCCAGCAGCCAAGCTTACAGGGGGCCGAACACCGGGGAGCTGTTTTTT. Amino acid sequence: CASSQAYRGPNTGELFF. This chain joins TRBV4-1 and TRBJ2-2, with TRBD1 matching 9 bases. Germline assignment: CDR1 MGHRA and CDR2 YSYEKL. With V trimmed by 1 base and J by 0 bases, 3 bases remained unmatched. The CDR3 consists of 17 residues.